These 25 T cell receptor beta chains were all obtained from the same sample, sequenced in a study of human T cells and chemical hapten exposure. From the RACE reads, TCRdb called clonotypes with MiXCR, one entry per CDR3 protein. The sample has tens of thousands of distinct CDR3 sequences, around 7.8% seen once; the top ten hold roughly 1.6%. Time point of the sample: patch test 1, 2 weeks after DPC sensitization. The treatment: therapeutic diphenylcyclopropenone sensitization with weekly scalp DPC. Sequenced here: whole blood, sampled in connection with sensitization to the hapten diphenylcyclopropenone (DPC). These receptors originate from a woman younger than 45 with alopecia areata. Some clones in this sample may be carry-over from other donors' samples.

This clonotype has a count of ten or more. The rearrangement links TRBV11-2 to TRBJ1-1; D is uncertain. V was shortened by 5 bases and J by 4 bases, with 17 bases between the two germline ends. CDR3 length: 15 amino acids. Germline V gene sequence: CDR1 SGHAT, CDR2 FQNNGV. CDR3 protein: CASSRAFQTFTEAFF. CDR3 in DNA: TGTGCCAGCAGCCGCGCCTTCCAGACGTTCACTGAAGCTTTCTTT.

This clonotype showed up many times. This chain joins TRBV10-3 and TRBJ2-7; a possible D gene is TRBD1 (5 bases). The CDR3 has 14 amino acids. The germline V and J ends were trimmed by 3 bases and 4 bases, with 13 bases remaining between them. Germline V gene data show CDR1 as ENHRY and CDR2 as SYGVKD. This CDR3 is CAISDIDRLYEQYF. CDR3 sequence (DNA): TGTGCCATCAGTGATATCGACAGACTGTACGAGCAGTACTTC.

This clonotype was seen only a few times. The V gene is TRBV18, the J gene TRBJ2-2; D gene ambiguous. The CDR3 is made up of 16 amino acids. Trimming stripped 8 bases from V and 6 bases from J, with 22 bases between. In germline, CDR1 is KGHSH, CDR2 LQKENI. The CDR3 loop is CASLYQPTIQAGELFF. The CDR3, as DNA: TGTGCCAGCCTATATCAACCGACCATTCAAGCCGGGGAGCTGTTTTTT. Supplemented by reference TRBV18 and TRBJ2-2, the full variable domain reads NAGVMQNPRHLVRRRGQEARLRCSPMKGHSHVYWYRQLPEEGLKFMVYLQKENIIDESGMPKERFSAEFPKEGPSILRIQQVVRGDSAAYFCASLYQPTIQAGELFFGEGSRLTVL.

The chain employs TRBV7-2 and TRBJ1-1; D unclear. This CDR3 comprises 13 residues. Per the germline V gene, CDR1 is SGHTA and CDR2 is FQGNSA. V lost 7 bases and J lost 1, with 10 bases in between. Here the CDR3 DNA reads TGTGCCAGCAAACGTGGTCGGAACACTGAAGCTTTCTTT. Its protein is CASKRGRNTEAFF.

The sample holds one count of this clonotype. The CDR3 end shows no conserved phenylalanine or tryptophan, and so a read error is likely. The genes are TRBV12-3 or TRBV12-4 and TRBJ1-1; 7 nucleotides agree with TRBD1. The length of the CDR3 is 13 residues. J gave up 11 bases and V 6 bases, and 12 bases lay outside the gene matches. In nucleotides, the CDR3 is TGTGCCAGCAGCCACCCTGGTTCGGGACAGGCTTTCTCT. It is translated as CASSHPGSGQAFS.

This clonotype was found a few times. The V and J genes are TRBV7-2 and TRBJ2-1; 7 bases are a match to TRBD1. Germline V gene data show CDR1 as SGHTA and CDR2 as FQGNSA. V was pared by 4 bases and J by 4 bases, with 4 bases of the junction left unmatched. This CDR3 spans 14 amino acids. CDR3 nucleotides: TGTGCCAGCAGCTCTGACAGGGTTTACAATGAGCAGTTCTTC. Translation gives CASSSDRVYNEQFF.

This clonotype occurred a few times. The V gene is TRBV7-2, the J gene TRBJ2-3; the D is unclear. V was cut by 0 bases and J by 1 base, with 8 bases left in between. CDR3 size: 15 residues. Germline V gene lookup returns CDR1 SGHTA and CDR2 FQGNSA. The CDR3, as DNA: TGTGCCAGCAGCTTAGCGTACGCAGGCACAGATACGCAGTATTTT. It codes for CASSLAYAGTDTQYF. Full variable domain (missing parts from reference TRBV7-2 and TRBJ2-3): GAGVSQSPSNKVTEKGKDVELRCDPISGHTALYWYRQSLGQGLEFLIYFQGNSAPDKSGLPSDRFSAERTGGSVSTLTIQRTQQEDSAVYLCASSLAYAGTDTQYFGPGTRLTVL.

This clonotype was observed a few times. This rearrangement joins TRBV12-3 or TRBV12-4 to TRBJ2-7; either TRBD1 or TRBD2 may fit D (5 bases each). V was cut by 0 bases and J by 1 base, with 10 bases left in between. The CDR3 consists of 15 residues. This CDR3 reads CASSLAGGKSYEQYF. For the CDR3, the DNA is TGTGCCAGCAGTTTAGCTGGGGGAAAATCCTACGAGCAGTACTTC.

This clonotype was observed at least ten times. The rearrangement uses TRBV30 and TRBJ2-3, with D possibly matching TRBD2 (6 bases). Germline V CDR1 and CDR2: GTSNPN, SVGIG (reference sequence). V lost 0 bases to trimming and J lost 3 bases, with 10 bases between them. The CDR3 runs 14 residues. The CDR3 protein is CAWSVGLATDTQYF. The CDR3 DNA follows: TGTGCCTGGAGTGTAGGGCTAGCGACAGATACGCAGTATTTT.

The table lists this clonotype with many counts. V gene TRBV5-1 combines with J gene TRBJ2-4, with 8 nucleotides matching TRBD2. V dropped 4 bases and J dropped 3; count of bases not matched to a gene: 21. Germline assignment: CDR1 SGHRS and CDR2 YFSETQ. The CDR3 runs to 20 residues. The CDR3 sequence is CASSPYPVGAGVDGKNIQYF. For the CDR3, the DNA is TGCGCCAGCAGCCCATACCCGGTCGGAGCGGGGGTGGATGGCAAAAACATTCAGTACTTC.

This clonotype was picked up many times. The chain carries TRBV6-1 and TRBJ2-6; TRBD1 aligns across 7 bases. Germline V gene lookup returns CDR1 MNHNS and CDR2 SASEGT. This CDR3 contains 15 residues. With V trimmed by 6 bases and J by 1 base, 3 bases remained unmatched. CDR3 sequence: CASRAQGSGANVLTF. In DNA, the CDR3 is TGTGCCAGCAGGGCACAGGGGTCTGGGGCCAACGTCCTGACTTTC.

This clonotype has more than one count but fewer than ten. V gene TRBV7-9 combines with J gene TRBJ2-3; D not certain. CDR3 length: 13 residues. Per germline, CDR1 SEHNR and CDR2 FQNEAQ (reference sequence). V was shortened by 5 bases and J by 1 base, with 7 bases between the two germline ends. In DNA, the CDR3 is TGTGCCAGCAGCACTACTCGCACAGATACGCAGTATTTT. This sequence encodes CASSTTRTDTQYF.

This clonotype was found many times. The rearrangement joins TRBV24-1 to TRBJ2-7, with TRBD1 identical over 9 bases. After removal of 5 bases from V and 1 base from J, the junction contained 5 bases not matched to a gene. Germline V CDR1 and CDR2: KGHDR, SFDVKD. The CDR3 contains 15 residues. Written as DNA, the CDR3 is TGTGCCACCAGTGCGCCGGACAGGGGTTCCTACGAGCAGTACTTC. Translating it yields CATSAPDRGSYEQYF.

This clonotype was counted at least ten times. This chain connects TRBV6-5 to TRBJ2-7, with 7 bases identical to TRBD1. The V segment lost 5 bases and the J segment 3 bases; nucleotides outside the gene matches: 7. Germline lookup yields CDR1 MNHEY and CDR2 SVGAGI. CDR3 length equals 14 residues. CDR3 sequence: CASSPLRDSYEQYF. CDR3 nucleotide sequence: TGTGCCAGCAGTCCGCTACGGGACAGCTACGAGCAGTACTTC.

This clonotype has just a few counts. This rearrangement joins TRBV6-1 to TRBJ2-5; D unclear. CDR1 MNHNS and CDR2 SASEGT come from the germline V gene. V gave up 0 bases and J gave up 1 base, with 6 bases separating them. The CDR3 extends over 14 amino acids. The CDR3 region has the DNA TGTGCCAGCAGTGAAGCGGGCTTCCAAGAGACCCAGTACTTC. It encodes CASSEAGFQETQYF.

The chain recombines TRBV6-1 with TRBJ1-1; TRBD1 is a possible D gene (5 bases). The germline CDR1 and CDR2 sequences are MNHNS and SASEGT. V was cut by 8 bases and J by 4 bases, with 11 bases left in between. The CDR3 length is 12 residues. The CDR3: CASGRVGTEAFF. The CDR3 DNA follows: TGTGCCAGCGGCAGGGTTGGCACTGAAGCTTTCTTT.

This clonotype has more than one count but fewer than ten. V and J are TRBV2 and TRBJ1-4; 10 positions agree with TRBD1. With V trimmed by 4 bases and J by 4 bases, 3 bases remained unmatched. Per the germline V gene, CDR1 is SNHLY and CDR2 is FYNNEI. The CDR3 is made up of 15 amino acids. The CDR3 reads CASSARTGGNEKLFF. Here the CDR3 DNA reads TGTGCCAGCAGTGCCCGGACAGGGGGTAATGAAAAACTGTTTTTT.

This clonotype was detected only a few times. The V gene is TRBV20-1, the J gene TRBJ1-4; D not certain. The CDR3 is 13 amino acids. V was shortened by 6 bases and J by 4 bases, with 12 bases between the two germline ends. Germline CDR1 is DFQATT and CDR2 is SNEGSKA (reference sequence). CDR3 in DNA: TGCAGTGCCCATGGCGGCCATAATGAAAAACTGTTTTTT. This sequence encodes CSAHGGHNEKLFF.

This clonotype showed up many times. The chain combines TRBV5-1 with TRBJ1-1, with 8 positions matching TRBD1. Germline-derived CDR1 and CDR2 are SGHRS and YFSETQ. Unmatched junction bases numbered 4, after V lost 4 bases and J lost 5 bases. CDR3 size: 13 residues. CDR3 nucleotide sequence: TGCGCCAGCAGCCCACAGGGGGGAACTGAAGCTTTCTTT. Translated: CASSPQGGTEAFF.

This clonotype occurred once. A much larger clone differs by one base, so this may be a read error. The V call is TRBV5-1, the J call TRBJ1-2; a weak D match, TRBD1 (6 bases). CDR1 and CDR2 (germline): SGHRS, YFSETQ. This CDR3 is 16 amino acids long. CDR3 sequence: CASTFGDRTANYCYTF. Written as DNA, the CDR3 is TGCGCCAGCACCTTCGGCGACAGGACCGCTAACTATTGCTACACCTTC. The entire variable domain, with the rest obtained from reference TRBV5-1 and TRBJ1-2, is as follows: KAGVTQTPRYLIKTRGQQVTLSCSPISGHRSVSWYQQTPGQGLQFLFEYFSETQRNKGNFPGRFSGRQFSNSRSEMNVSTLELGDSALYLCASTFGDRTANYCYTFGSGTRLTVV.

To note about this clonotype: Mismatch with germline at one junction end may stem from a read error. The chain combines TRBV5-1 with TRBJ2-1, with D perhaps TRBD1 or TRBD2 (6 bases each). This CDR3 comprises 14 residues. CDR1 and CDR2 from the germline V gene are SGHRS and YFSETQ. The chain's CDR3 is CASTLAGEDDEQFF. In DNA, the CDR3 is TGCGCCAGCACCTTGGCAGGGGAGGACGATGAGCAGTTCTTC.

This clonotype has a count of ten or more. This chain joins TRBV6-6 and TRBJ2-5; unclear D gene. V was shortened by 0 bases and J by 7 bases, with 12 bases between the two germline ends. This CDR3 is built from 14 residues. CDR1 is MNHNY and CDR2 is SVGAGI in the germline V gene (reference sequence). The CDR3 DNA reads TGTGCCAGCAGTTACTCGTCTCCTGCCGGGACCCAGTACTTC. This sequence encodes CASSYSSPAGTQYF.

This clonotype was observed a handful of times. The chain recombines TRBV10-3 with TRBJ1-1, with 8 positions matching TRBD1. The CDR3 is 16 amino acids. Trimming removed 5 bases from V and 0 bases from J; junction bases left unmatched: 8. CDR1 is ENHRY, CDR2 SYGVKD, per germline. The CDR3, as DNA: TGTGCCATCAGTACCCGGGACAGGCCTTTGAACACTGAAGCTTTCTTT. Residues: CAISTRDRPLNTEAFF.

This clonotype was detected ten times or more. The rearrangement joins TRBV20-1 to TRBJ2-1; D unresolved. The CDR3 runs 13 residues. The germline V gene encodes CDR1 DFQATT and CDR2 SNEGSKA (reference sequence). V was pared by 5 bases and J by 3 bases, with 11 bases between. The CDR3 reads CSAVEVLYNEQFF. The DNA for the CDR3 is TGCAGTGCTGTTGAGGTTCTCTACAATGAGCAGTTCTTC.

The CDR3 sequence: CASRGQGSGYTF. The CDR3 nucleotides are TGTGCCAGCAGGGGTCAGGGGTCCGGCTACACCTTC. The chain uses TRBV2 and TRBJ1-2, with a tentative D call TRBD1 (6 bases). CDR3 length equals 12 residues. Germline CDR1 reads SNHLY; CDR2 reads FYNNEI. V was trimmed by 6 bases and J by 8 bases, leaving 13 bases between them.